A single sample gave rise to the 8 T cell receptor beta chains below, sequenced in a study of cytomegalovirus exposure and HLA in healthy donors. PCR employed 60 Vbeta and 13 Jbeta primers. TCRdb keeps only in-frame clones here, not all; method: immunoSEQ multiplex PCR. Here the sample spans some 120,000 clones, around 72% being singletons. Sequencing input: PBMCs. Source of these receptors: a woman aged 50 to 65 in good health and CMV-seropositive.

This chain connects TRBV6-6 to TRBJ2-5; 10 positions agree with TRBD2. CDR3 size: 15 residues. V shed 6 bases, J shed 5 bases, and the junction held 9 bases outside the gene matches. Germline CDR1 is MNHNY and CDR2 is SVGAGI (reference sequence). The CDR3 loop is CASRHLLAGVETQYF. As DNA, the CDR3 is TGTGCCAGCAGACACCTCCTAGCGGGGGTGGAGACCCAGTACTTC.

V usage is TRBV7-2 and J usage is TRBJ2-5; no definite D call. The J call may not be correct, given that the DNA end is closer to TRBJ2-7. CDR1 is SGHTA and CDR2 is FQGNSA in the germline V gene. The CDR3 extends over 12 amino acids. CDR3 DNA: TGTGCCAGCAGCTTTATCACCTACGAGCAGTACTTC. Its protein product is CASSFITYEQYF.

This clone was counted between two and nine times. This sequence joins TRBV19 and TRBJ2-5; a weak D match, TRBD1 (7 bases). V was cut by 4 bases and J by 4 bases, with 13 bases left in between. CDR3 length: 14 amino acids. Germline V CDR1 and CDR2: LNHDA, SQIVND (reference sequence). This CDR3 is CASSTRRGRETQYF. The CDR3 DNA sequence: TGTGCCAGTAGTACCCGGAGGGGGCGAGAGACCCAGTACTTC.

The rearrangement uses TRBV30 and TRBJ2-2; TRBD2 is a possible D gene (5 bases). Germline lookup yields CDR1 GTSNPN and CDR2 SVGIG (reference sequence). The CDR3 covers 14 residues. V was shortened by 4 bases and J by 6 bases, with 15 bases between the two germline ends. Written as DNA, the CDR3 is TGTGCCTGGACCGCTACCCTAGCATCCGGGGAGCTGTTTTTT. Translation gives CAWTATLASGELFF.

This clone was recorded only once. V and J are TRBV7-2 and TRBJ2-7; 8 nucleotides line up with TRBD2. Germline trimming cut 1 base from V and 2 bases from J; bases unmatched to any gene: 10. CDR3 length: 17 amino acids. CDR1 is SGHTA and CDR2 is FQGNSA in the germline V gene. For the CDR3, the DNA is TGTGCCAGCAGCTTAGGGGTGGGGCGGGGGGTTCCCTACGAGCAGTACTTC. Translated, it gives CASSLGVGRGVPYEQYF.

The chain combines TRBV7-9 with TRBJ1-5; possible D gene TRBD1, 6 bases. The CDR3 length is 14 residues. Germline V gene sequence: CDR1 SEHNR, CDR2 FQNEAQ (reference sequence). V was trimmed by 5 bases and J by 5 bases, leaving 13 bases between them. CDR3: CASSIGAGDQPQHF. CDR3 nucleotide sequence: TGTGCCAGCAGCATTGGGGCAGGGGATCAGCCCCAGCATTTT.

The chain recombines TRBV5-5 with TRBJ1-1; D call uncertain. The CDR3 contains 15 residues. CDR1 is SGHKS, CDR2 YYEKEE, per germline (reference sequence). Trimming cost V 4 bases and J 3 bases, with 16 bases left between them. The CDR3 nucleotides read TGTGCCAGCAGCCCCCACGCCGGGCGGGACACTGAAGCTTTCTTT. This sequence encodes CASSPHAGRDTEAFF.

The CDR3 loop reads CASSIPNSETQYF. The DNA of the CDR3 is TGTGCCAGTAGTATACCTAACTCGGAGACCCAGTACTTC. V usage is TRBV19 and J usage is TRBJ2-5; D uncertain. The germline CDR1 and CDR2 sequences are LNHDA and SQIVND (reference sequence). V was clipped by 2 bases and J by 5 bases, with 9 bases between them. There are 13 residues in the CDR3.